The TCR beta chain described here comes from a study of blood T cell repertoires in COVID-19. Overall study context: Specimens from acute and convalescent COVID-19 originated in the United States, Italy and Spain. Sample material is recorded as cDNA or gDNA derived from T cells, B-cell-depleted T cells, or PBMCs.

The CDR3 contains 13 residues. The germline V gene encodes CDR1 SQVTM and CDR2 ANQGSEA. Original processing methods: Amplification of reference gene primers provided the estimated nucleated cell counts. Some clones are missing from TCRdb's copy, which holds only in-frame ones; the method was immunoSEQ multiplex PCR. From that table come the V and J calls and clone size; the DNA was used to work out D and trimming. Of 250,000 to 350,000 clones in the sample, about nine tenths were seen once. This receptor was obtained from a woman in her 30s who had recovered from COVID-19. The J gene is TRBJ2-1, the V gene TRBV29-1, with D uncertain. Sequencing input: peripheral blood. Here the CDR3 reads CGETESSYNEQFF. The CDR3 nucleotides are TGCGGCGAAACAGAGAGCTCCTACAATGAGCAGTTCTTC.